This record looks at one T cell receptor beta chain sequence and its context. Clones were sequenced by immunoSEQ multiplex PCR, and TCRdb holds only the in-frame ones, with some missing. Of around 100,000 clones listed, roughly 86% are singletons. The data originate from a study of blood T cell repertoires in COVID-19. Turning to the study itself: The cDNA or gDNA used as material had been derived from T cells, B-cell-depleted T cells, or PBMCs.

After removal of 5 bases from V and 5 bases from J, the junction contained 6 bases not matched to a gene. The germline V gene encodes CDR1 SGHNT and CDR2 YENEEA. This CDR3 is built from 16 residues. This chain joins TRBV11-3 and TRBJ1-6; 10 bases are a match to TRBD1. The sample consisted of peripheral blood. The clonotype originates from a woman aged 30 to 39 with acute or convalescent COVID-19. DNA of the CDR3: TGTGCCAGCAGCCCGGGGACAGGGGAAAATAATTCACCCCTCCACTTT. It codes for CASSPGTGENNSPLHF. The full variable domain, its missing parts supplied by reference TRBV11-3 and TRBJ1-6, is EAGVVQSPRYKIIEKKQPVAFWCNPISGHNTLYWYLQNLGQGPELLIRYENEEAVDDSQLPKDRFSAERLKGVDSTLKIQPAELGDSAVYLCASSPGTGENNSPLHFGNGTRLTVT.